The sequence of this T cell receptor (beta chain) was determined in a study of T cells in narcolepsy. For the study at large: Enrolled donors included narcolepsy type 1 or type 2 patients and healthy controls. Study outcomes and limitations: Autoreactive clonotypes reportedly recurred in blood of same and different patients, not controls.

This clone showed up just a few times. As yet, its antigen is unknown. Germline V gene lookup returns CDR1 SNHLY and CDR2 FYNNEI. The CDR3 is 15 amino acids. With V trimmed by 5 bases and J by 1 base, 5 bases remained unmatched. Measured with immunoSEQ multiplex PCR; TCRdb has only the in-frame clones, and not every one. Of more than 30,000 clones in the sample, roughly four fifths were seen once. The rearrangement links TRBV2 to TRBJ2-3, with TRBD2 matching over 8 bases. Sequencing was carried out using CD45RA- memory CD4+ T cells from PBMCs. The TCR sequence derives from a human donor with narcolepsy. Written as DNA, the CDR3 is TGTGCCAGCAGTAACGGGGGGGATGGCACAGATACGCAGTATTTT. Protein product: CASSNGGDGTDTQYF.